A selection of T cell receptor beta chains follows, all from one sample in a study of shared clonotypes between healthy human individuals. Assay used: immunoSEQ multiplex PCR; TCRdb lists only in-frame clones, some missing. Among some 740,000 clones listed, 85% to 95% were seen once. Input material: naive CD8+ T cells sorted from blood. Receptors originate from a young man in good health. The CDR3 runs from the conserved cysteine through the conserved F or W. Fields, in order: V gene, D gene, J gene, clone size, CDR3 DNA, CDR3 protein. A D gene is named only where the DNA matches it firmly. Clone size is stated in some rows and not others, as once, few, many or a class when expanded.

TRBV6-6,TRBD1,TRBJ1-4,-,TGTGCCAGCAGGCGGACAGGGAGTGGCGAAAAACTGTTTTTT,CASRRTGSGEKLFF
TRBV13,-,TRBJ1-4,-,TGTGCCAGCAGCTTATGGGGCGCCACTAATGAAAAACTGTTTTTT,CASSLWGATNEKLFF
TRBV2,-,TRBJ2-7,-,TGTGCCAGCAGTGCCCTAACCTCAGGCTACGAGCAGTACTTC,CASSALTSGYEQYF
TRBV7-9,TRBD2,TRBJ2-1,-,TGTGCCAGCAGTTTGCCGGGACTAGCTAAAGGTAATGAGCAGTTCTTC,CASSLPGLAKGNEQFF
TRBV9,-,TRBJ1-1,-,TGTGCCAGCAGCGCCTGGGAAAACACTGAAGCTTTCTTT,CASSAWENTEAFF
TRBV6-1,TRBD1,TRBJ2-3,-,TGTGCCACCCGGACAGGACAGTACCACACAGATACGCAGTATTTT,CATRTGQYHTDTQYF
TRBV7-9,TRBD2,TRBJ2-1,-,TGTGCCAGCAGCCTTAGCGGGAAGTACAATGAGCAGTTCTTC,CASSLSGKYNEQFF
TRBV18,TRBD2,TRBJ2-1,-,TGTGCCAGCTCACCACCCGGGAGGGCCGACAATGAGCAGTTCTTC,CASSPPGRADNEQFF
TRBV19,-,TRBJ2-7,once,TGTGCCAGTAGTATGCGGGCAGGGTCGGGTTACGAGCAGTACTTC,CASSMRAGSGYEQYF
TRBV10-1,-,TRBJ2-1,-,TGCGCCAGCAGTCGGAGTGTCAGGTACAATGAGCAGTTCTTC,CASSRSVRYNEQFF
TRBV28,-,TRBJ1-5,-,TGTGCCAGCAGTTTATTCATAGGGGATCAGCCCCAGCATTTT,CASSLFIGDQPQHF
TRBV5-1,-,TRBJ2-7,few,TGCGCCAGCAGCGACTTAGGCGACGAGCAGTACTTC,CASSDLGDEQYF
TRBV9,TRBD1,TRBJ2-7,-,TGTGCCAGCAGCGCGTCCCGTCCGGGGACAGGGTTGGTCGAGCAGTACTTC,CASSASRPGTGLVEQYF
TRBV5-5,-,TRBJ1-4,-,TGTGCCAGCAGCTTGGAGTGGGGCTCAACTAATGAAAAACTGTTTTTT,CASSLEWGSTNEKLFF
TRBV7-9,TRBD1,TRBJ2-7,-,TGTGCCAGCAGCTTAGAAGGGACAGGGTTCTACGAGCAGTACTTC,CASSLEGTGFYEQYF
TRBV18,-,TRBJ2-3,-,TGTGCCAGCGGCGGTGGGGGCACAGATACGCAGTATTTT,CASGGGGTDTQYF
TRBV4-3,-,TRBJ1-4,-,TGCGCCAGCAGCCAAGAGGGTTGGCGGAGTGAAAAACTGTTTTTT,CASSQEGWRSEKLFF
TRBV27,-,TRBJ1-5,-,TGTGCCAGCAGGAAGGGGGGGGACAATCAGCCCCAGCATTTT,CASRKGGDNQPQHF
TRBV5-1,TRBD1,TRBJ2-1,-,TGCGCCAGCAGCCCCGGGGTTCGGGACAGGGGTTACAATGAGCAGTTCTTC,CASSPGVRDRGYNEQFF
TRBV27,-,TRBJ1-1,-,TGTGCCAGCAGTTTTCCAGGGCACACTGAAGCTTTCTTT,CASSFPGHTEAFF
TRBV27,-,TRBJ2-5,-,TGTGCCAGCAGTTCAATACAGCAAGAGACCCAGTACTTC,CASSSIQQETQYF
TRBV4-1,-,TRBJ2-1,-,TGCGCCAGCAGCCAAGCAAGGGGAATGAATGAGCAGTTCTTC,CASSQARGMNEQFF
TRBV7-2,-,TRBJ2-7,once,TGTGCCAGCAGCCCCCTATTGGGGCAGCGATCCTACGAGCAGTACTTC,CASSPLLGQRSYEQYF
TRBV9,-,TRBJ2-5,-,TGTGCCAGCAGCGTAGGAAGGAGCCTGCAAGAGACCCAGTACTTC,CASSVGRSLQETQYF
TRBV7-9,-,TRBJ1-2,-,TGTGCCAGCAGCTACGGCAGTAACTATGGCTACACCTTC,CASSYGSNYGYTF